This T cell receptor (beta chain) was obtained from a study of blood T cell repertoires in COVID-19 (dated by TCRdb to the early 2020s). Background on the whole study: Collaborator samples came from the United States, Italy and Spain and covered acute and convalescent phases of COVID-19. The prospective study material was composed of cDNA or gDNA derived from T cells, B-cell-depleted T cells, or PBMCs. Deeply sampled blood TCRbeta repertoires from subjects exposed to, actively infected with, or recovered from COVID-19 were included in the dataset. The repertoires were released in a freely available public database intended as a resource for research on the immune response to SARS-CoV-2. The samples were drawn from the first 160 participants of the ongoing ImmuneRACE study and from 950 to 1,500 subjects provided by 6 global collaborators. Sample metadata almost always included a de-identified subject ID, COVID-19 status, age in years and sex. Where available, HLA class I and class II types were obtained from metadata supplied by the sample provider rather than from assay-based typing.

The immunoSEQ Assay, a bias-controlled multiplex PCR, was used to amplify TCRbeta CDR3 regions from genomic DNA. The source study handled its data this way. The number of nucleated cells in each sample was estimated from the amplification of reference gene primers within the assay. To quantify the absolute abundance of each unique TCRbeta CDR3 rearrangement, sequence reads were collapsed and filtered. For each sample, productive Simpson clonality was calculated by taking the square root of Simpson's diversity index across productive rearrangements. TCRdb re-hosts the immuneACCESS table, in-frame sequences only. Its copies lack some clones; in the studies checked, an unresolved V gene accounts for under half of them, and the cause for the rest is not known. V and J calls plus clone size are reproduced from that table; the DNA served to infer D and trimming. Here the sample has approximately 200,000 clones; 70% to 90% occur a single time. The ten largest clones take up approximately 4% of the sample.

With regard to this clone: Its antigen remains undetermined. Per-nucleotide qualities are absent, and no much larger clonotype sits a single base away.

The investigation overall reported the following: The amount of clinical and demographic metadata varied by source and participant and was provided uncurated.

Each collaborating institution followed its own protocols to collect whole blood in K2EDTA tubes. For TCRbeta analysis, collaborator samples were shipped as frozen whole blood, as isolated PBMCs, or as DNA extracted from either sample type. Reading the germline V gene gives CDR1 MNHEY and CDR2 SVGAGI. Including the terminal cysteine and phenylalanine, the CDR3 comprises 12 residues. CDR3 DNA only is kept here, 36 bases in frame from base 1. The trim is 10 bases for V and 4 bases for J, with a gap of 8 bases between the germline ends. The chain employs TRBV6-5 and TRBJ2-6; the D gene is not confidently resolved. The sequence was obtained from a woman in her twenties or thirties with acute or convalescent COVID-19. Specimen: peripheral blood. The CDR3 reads CAKQLGANVLTF. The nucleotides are TGTGCCAAGCAATTGGGGGCCAACGTCCTGACTTTC.